One sample yielded the 6 T cell receptor beta chains listed below, sequenced in a study of OX40 agonist ivuxolimab in advanced cancers. Produced via immunoSEQ multiplex PCR; TCRdb's table is partial and in-frame only. The sample has tens of thousands of clones; 84% are singletons. The source was CD4+ or CD8+ T cells sorted from blood, collected in a trial of the OX40 agonist ivuxolimab. The receptors were sampled from an adult with an advanced solid tumor such as melanoma, head and neck, liver or kidney cancer.

The chain employs TRBV7-9 and TRBJ2-1; possibly TRBD2 for D (5 bases). CDR3 length: 14 amino acids. The V end lost 1 base, the J end lost 2 bases, and 6 bases lay between the germline ends. Germline CDR1 SEHNR, CDR2 FQNEAQ (reference sequence). This CDR3 is CASSLELAYNEQFF. For the CDR3, the DNA is TGTGCCAGCAGCTTAGAACTAGCCTACAATGAGCAGTTCTTC.

The chain joins TRBV6-6 to TRBJ1-2; weak D call: TRBD1 (5 bases). Trimming removed 4 bases from V and 4 bases from J, with 13 bases in between. The CDR3 is made up of 14 amino acids. Germline values: CDR1 MNHNY, CDR2 SVGAGI (reference sequence). In DNA, the CDR3 is TGTGCCAGCAGTTCCGGTGAGGGGCTCTATGGCTACACCTTC. It encodes CASSSGEGLYGYTF.

In this sample, this clone turned up a few times. This chain links TRBV7-2 with TRBJ2-5; D might be TRBD1 or TRBD2, each matching 5 bases. In germline, CDR1 is SGHTA, CDR2 FQGNSA. V was clipped by 2 bases and J by 2 bases, with 21 bases between them. The CDR3 totals 18 residues. The CDR3 loop is CASSLKISGASYQETQYF. For the CDR3, the DNA is TGTGCCAGCAGCTTAAAAATCTCCGGGGCGTCGTATCAAGAGACCCAGTACTTC.

The chain joins TRBV10-3 to TRBJ1-3; 9 bases align to TRBD1. The ends lost 11 bases at V and 7 bases at J; junction bases unmatched: 6. Germline CDR1 is ENHRY and CDR2 is SYGVKD. This CDR3 has 12 amino acids. CDR3: CAVQGAGNTIYF. The DNA for the CDR3 is TGTGCCGTACAGGGGGCGGGGAACACCATATATTTT.

This chain joins TRBV30 and TRBJ1-4; maybe TRBD1 (5 bases). CDR3 length: 16 residues. V gave up 0 bases and J gave up 11 bases, with 22 bases separating them. Germline V gives CDR1 GTSNPN, CDR2 SVGIG (reference sequence). CDR3 DNA: TGTGCCTGGAGTGTATCAGGGCCCCGAGGAGTGCGGAAACTGTTTTTT. Translated: CAWSVSGPRGVRKLFF.

The chain uses TRBV5-1 and TRBJ2-1; D perhaps matches TRBD1 (5 bases). Trimming shortened V by 0 bases and J by 5 bases, and 9 bases separated the two germline ends. CDR3 size: 14 residues. CDR1 and CDR2 from the germline V gene are SGHRS and YFSETQ. The CDR3: CASSLGQKDNEQFF. The CDR3 DNA reads TGCGCCAGCAGCTTGGGACAGAAAGACAATGAGCAGTTCTTC. Drawing the rest from reference TRBV5-1 and TRBJ2-1, the complete variable domain is KAGVTQTPRYLIKTRGQQVTLSCSPISGHRSVSWYQQTPGQGLQFLFEYFSETQRNKGNFPGRFSGRQFSNSRSEMNVSTLELGDSALYLCASSLGQKDNEQFFGPGTRLTVL.